This is a list of T cell receptor beta chains from one sample in a study of OX40 agonist ivuxolimab in advanced cancers. Repertoires were generated with immunoSEQ multiplex PCR, while TCRdb's copy carries only in-frame clones and drops some. The repertoire holds around 20,000 clones, with 60% to 85% as singletons. Sequencing was performed on CD4+ or CD8+ T cells sorted from blood, taken in a trial of the OX40 agonist ivuxolimab. The source of these receptors is an adult with an advanced solid tumor such as melanoma, head and neck, liver or kidney cancer. Each CDR3 is given with its conserved first and last residue.

V gene	J gene	CDR3 protein
TRBV9	-	CASSRDSWYEQYF
TRBV6-6	TRBJ1-5	CASSPGTSNQPQHF
TRBV5-4	TRBJ1-4	CASSSLGGLTNEKLFF
TRBV19	TRBJ2-1	CASSNRLLAGVNEQFF
TRBV27	TRBJ2-2	CASSLGSSAGELFF
TRBV10-3	TRBJ1-5	CAISSGQASNQPQHF
TRBV2	TRBJ2-7	CASSSDRLTAYF
TRBV19	-	CASSISGAYEQYF
TRBV5-1	TRBJ2-1	CASSGQGRDQFF
TRBV7-9	TRBJ2-7	CASSQAGRGAYEQYF
TRBV6-6	TRBJ2-6	CASSDSSSGANVLTF
TRBV9	TRBJ2-5	CASSRTGNMEETQYF
TRBV4-2	TRBJ2-1	CASSQVGGQGYNEQFF
TRBV7-9	TRBJ2-5	CASSPTGKETQYF
TRBV7-9	-	CASSEWIAGGTYEQYF
TRBV4-3	TRBJ2-7	CASSQEESEQYF
TRBV5-4	TRBJ2-3	CASRGDGDLDTQYF